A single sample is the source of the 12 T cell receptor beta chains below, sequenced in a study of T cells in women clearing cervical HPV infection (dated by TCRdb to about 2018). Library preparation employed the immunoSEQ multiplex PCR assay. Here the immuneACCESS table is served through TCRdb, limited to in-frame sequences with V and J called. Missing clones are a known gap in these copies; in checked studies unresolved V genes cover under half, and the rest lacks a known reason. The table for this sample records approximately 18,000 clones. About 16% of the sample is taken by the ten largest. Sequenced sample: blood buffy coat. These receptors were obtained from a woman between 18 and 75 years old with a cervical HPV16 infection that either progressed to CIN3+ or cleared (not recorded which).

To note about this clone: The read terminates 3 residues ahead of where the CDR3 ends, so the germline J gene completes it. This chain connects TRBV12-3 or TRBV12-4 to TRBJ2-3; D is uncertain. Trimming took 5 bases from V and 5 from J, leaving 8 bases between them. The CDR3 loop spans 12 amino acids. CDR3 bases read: TGTGCCAGCAGTCGCTCGGGAGATACG. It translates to CASSRSGDT. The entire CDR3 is CASSRSGDTQYF.

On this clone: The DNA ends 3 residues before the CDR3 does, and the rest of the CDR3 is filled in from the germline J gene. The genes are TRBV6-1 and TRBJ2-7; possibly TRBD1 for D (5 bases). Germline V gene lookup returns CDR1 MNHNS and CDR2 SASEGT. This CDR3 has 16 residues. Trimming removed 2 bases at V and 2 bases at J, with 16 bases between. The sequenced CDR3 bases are TGTGCCAGCAGTGAATCCCCAGCAGGGCCTGCCTACGAG. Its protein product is CASSESPAGPAYE. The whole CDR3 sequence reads CASSESPAGPAYEQYF.

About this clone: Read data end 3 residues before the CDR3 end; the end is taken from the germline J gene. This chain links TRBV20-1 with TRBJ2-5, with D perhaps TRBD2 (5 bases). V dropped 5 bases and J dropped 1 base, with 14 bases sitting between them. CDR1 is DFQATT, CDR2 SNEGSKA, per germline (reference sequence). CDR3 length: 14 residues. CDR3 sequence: CSAPDLAAQETQYF. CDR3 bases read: TGCAGTGCTCCAGACCTAGCAGCCCAAGAGACC.

The chain's CDR3 is CASSLARGGELFF. The sequenced part of the CDR3 DNA is TGCGCCAGCAGCTTGGCCAGGGGGGGGGAG. The genes are TRBV5-1 and TRBJ2-2; 7 bases line up with TRBD1. From the germline J gene comes the end of the CDR3, since the read stops 3 residues before it. Trimming removed 0 bases from V and 8 bases from J; junction bases left unmatched: 1. The CDR3 has 13 amino acids. Looked up from germline, CDR1 is SGHRS and CDR2 is YFSETQ.

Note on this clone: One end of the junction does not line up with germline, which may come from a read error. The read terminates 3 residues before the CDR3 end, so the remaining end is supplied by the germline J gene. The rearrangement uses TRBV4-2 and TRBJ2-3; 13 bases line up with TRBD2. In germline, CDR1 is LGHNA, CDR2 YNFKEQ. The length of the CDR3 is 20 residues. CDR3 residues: CSSSLSIGLAGDMPTDTQYF. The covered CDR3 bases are TGTTCCAGCAGCCTGAGCATTGGACTAGCGGGGGATATGCCCACAGATACG.

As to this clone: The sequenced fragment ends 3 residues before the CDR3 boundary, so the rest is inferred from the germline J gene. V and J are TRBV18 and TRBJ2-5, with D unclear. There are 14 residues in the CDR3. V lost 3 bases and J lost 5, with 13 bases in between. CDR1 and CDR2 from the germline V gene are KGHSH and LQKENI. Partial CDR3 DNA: TGTGCCAGCTCACCCGGCCAAGGGTGGGAGACC. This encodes CASSPGQGWET. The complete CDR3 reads CASSPGQGWETQYF.

CDR3 sequence: CASSPAGQGGEVLFF. CDR3 DNA (partial): TGCGCCAGCAGCCCAGCCGGACAGGGGGGGGAAGTA. This rearrangement joins TRBV5-1 to TRBJ1-4; 10 bases match TRBD1. Read sequence stops 3 residues before the CDR3 end, and the germline J gene provides the missing end. CDR3 length equals 15 residues. Germline V CDR1 and CDR2: SGHRS, YFSETQ. The full variable domain, its missing parts supplied by reference TRBV5-1 and TRBJ1-4, is KAGVTQTPRYLIKTRGQQVTLSCSPISGHRSVSWYQQTPGQGLQFLFEYFSETQRNKGNFPGRFSGRQFSNSRSEMNVSTLELGDSALYLCASSPAGQGGEVLFFGSGTQLSVL.

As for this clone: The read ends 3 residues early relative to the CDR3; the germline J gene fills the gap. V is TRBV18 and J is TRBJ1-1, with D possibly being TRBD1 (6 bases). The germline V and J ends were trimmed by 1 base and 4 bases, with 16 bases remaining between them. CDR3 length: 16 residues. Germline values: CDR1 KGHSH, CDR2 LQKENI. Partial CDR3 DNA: TGTGCCAGCTCACCACAGGGGGACCTGGGGTCCACTGAA. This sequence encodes CASSPQGDLGSTE. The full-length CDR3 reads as CASSPQGDLGSTEAFF.

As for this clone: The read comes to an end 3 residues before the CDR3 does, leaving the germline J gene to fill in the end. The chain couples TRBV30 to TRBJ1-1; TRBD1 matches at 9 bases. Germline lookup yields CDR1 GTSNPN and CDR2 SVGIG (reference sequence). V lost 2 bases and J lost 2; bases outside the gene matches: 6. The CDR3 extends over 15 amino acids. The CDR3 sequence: CAWSYGGQGNTEAFF. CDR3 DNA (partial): TGTGCCTGGAGTTATGGGGGACAGGGTAACACTGAA.

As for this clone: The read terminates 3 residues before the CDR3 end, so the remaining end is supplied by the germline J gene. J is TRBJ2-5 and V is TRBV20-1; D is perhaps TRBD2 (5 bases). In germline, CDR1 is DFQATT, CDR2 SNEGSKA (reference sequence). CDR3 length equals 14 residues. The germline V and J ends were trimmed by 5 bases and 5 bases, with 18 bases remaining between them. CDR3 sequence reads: CSAPRATSGETQYF. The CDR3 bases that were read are TGCAGTGCTCCCCGTGCTACTTCGGGGGAGACC.

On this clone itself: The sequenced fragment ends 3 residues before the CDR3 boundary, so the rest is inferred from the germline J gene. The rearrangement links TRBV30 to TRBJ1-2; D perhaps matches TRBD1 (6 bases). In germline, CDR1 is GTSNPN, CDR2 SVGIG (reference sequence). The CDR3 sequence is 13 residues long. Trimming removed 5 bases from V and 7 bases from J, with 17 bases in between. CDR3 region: CAWETLQGRGYTF. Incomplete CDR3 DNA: TGTGCCTGGGAAACTTTACAGGGTCGTGGC.

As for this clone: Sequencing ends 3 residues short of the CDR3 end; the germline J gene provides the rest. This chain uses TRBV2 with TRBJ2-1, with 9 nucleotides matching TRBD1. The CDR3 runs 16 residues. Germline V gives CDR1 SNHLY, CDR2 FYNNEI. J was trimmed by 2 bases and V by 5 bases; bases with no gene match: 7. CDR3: CASSYSGTGTYNEQFF. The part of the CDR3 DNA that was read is TGTGCCAGCAGTTATTCCGGGACAGGGACCTACAATGAG.